This TCR beta chain was obtained from a study of cytomegalovirus exposure and HLA in healthy donors. As for the study in general: Around 180 million T cells yielded under 130 million unique TCR beta sequences in earlier analysis.

The PCR made use of 60 Vbeta and 13 Jbeta primers. Data came from immunoSEQ multiplex PCR; TCRdb stores just in-frame clones and leaves some out. The sample lists around 94,000 clones, roughly 86% seen once, with about 9.4% in the top ten. Turning to this clone: No antigen is known for it.

Findings of the study overall: As a later analysis revealed, most CMV-associated TCR beta chains appeared HLA-restricted. Most sequenced TCRs were rare (though some public TCRs occurred in many donors).

Trimming cost V 6 bases and J 6 bases; bases outside gene matches: 4. The germline V gene has CDR1 MDHEN and CDR2 SYDVKM. The CDR3 extends over 12 amino acids. The sequenced sample consisted of PBMCs. The sequence came from a human donor in good health. The J gene is TRBJ1-1, the V gene TRBV28; TRBD1 agrees at 7 bases. CDR3 protein: CASRTQGAEAFF. The CDR3 DNA sequence: TGTGCCAGCAGGACTCAGGGGGCTGAAGCTTTCTTT.